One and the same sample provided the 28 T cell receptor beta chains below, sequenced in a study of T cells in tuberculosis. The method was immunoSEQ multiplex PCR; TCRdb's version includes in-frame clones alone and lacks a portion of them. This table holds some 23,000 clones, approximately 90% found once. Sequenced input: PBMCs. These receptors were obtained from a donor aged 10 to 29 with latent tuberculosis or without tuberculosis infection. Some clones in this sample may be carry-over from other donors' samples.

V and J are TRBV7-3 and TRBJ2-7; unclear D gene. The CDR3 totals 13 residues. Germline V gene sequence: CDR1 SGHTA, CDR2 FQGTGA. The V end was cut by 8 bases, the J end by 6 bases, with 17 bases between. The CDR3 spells CASSEVVFTEQYF. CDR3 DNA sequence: TGTGCCAGCTCCGAGGTGGTTTTCACCGAGCAGTACTTC.

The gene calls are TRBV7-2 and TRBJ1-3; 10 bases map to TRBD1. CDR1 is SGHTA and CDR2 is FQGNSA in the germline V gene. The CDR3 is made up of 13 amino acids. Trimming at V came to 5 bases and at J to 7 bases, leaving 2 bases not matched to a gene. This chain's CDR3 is CASSQGQGNTIYF. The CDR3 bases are TGTGCCAGCAGCCAGGGACAGGGGAACACCATATATTTT.

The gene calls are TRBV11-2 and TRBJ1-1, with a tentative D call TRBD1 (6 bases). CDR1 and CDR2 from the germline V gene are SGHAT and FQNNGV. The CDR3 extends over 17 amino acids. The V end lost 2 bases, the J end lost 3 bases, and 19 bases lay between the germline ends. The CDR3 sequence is CASSLWPRGSPDTEAFF. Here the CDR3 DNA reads TGTGCCAGCAGCTTATGGCCCAGGGGCTCTCCTGACACTGAAGCTTTCTTT. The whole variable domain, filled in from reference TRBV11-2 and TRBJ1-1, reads EAGVAQSPRYKIIEKRQSVAFWCNPISGHATLYWYQQILGQGPKLLIQFQNNGVVDDSQLPKDRFSAERLKGVDSTLKIQPAKLEDSAVYLCASSLWPRGSPDTEAFFGQGTRLTVV.

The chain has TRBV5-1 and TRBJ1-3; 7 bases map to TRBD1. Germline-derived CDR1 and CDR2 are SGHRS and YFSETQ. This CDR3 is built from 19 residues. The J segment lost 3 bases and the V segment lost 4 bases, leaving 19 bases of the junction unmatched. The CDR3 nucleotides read TGCGCCAGCAGCAGTAGACCGGGACAGTTCTTCTCTGGTGGAAACACCATATATTTT. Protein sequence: CASSSRPGQFFSGGNTIYF.

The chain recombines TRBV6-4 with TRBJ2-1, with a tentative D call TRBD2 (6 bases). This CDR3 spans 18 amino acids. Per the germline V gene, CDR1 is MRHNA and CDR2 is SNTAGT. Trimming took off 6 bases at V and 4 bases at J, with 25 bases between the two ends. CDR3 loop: CASSPVGPSSDQYNEQFF. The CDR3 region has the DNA TGTGCCAGCAGCCCCGTCGGACCCTCTAGCGACCAGTACAATGAGCAGTTCTTC.

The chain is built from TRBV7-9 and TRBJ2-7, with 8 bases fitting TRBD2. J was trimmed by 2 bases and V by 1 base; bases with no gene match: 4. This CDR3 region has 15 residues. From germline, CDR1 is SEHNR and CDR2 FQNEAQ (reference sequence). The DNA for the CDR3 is TGTGCCAGCAGCTTAGAACTAGCGGACACCTACGAGCAGTACTTC. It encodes CASSLELADTYEQYF.

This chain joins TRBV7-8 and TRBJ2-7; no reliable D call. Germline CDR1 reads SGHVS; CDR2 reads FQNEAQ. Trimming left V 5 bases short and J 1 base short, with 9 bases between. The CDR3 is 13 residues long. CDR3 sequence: CASSLPPSYEQYF. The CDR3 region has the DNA TGTGCCAGCAGCCTACCACCGTCCTACGAGCAGTACTTC.

The CDR3 protein is CASSWGQGYGYTF. The CDR3 DNA is TGTGCCAGTAGTTGGGGACAGGGCTATGGCTACACCTTC. This chain joins TRBV19 and TRBJ1-2, with TRBD1 matching over 9 bases. Germline V CDR1 and CDR2: LNHDA, SQIVND (reference sequence). The ends lost 5 bases at V and 4 bases at J; junction bases unmatched: 2. The CDR3 is 13 amino acids. Supplemented by reference TRBV19 and TRBJ1-2, the full variable domain reads DGGITQSPKYLFRKEGQNVTLSCEQNLNHDAMYWYRQDPGQGLRLIYYSQIVNDFQKGDIAEGYSVSREKKESFPLTVTSAQKNPTAFYLCASSWGQGYGYTFGSGTRLTVV.

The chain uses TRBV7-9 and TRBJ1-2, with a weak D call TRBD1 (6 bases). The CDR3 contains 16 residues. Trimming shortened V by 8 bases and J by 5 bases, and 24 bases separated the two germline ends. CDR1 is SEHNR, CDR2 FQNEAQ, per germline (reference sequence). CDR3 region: CASPLGSDSTQYGYTF. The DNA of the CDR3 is TGTGCCAGCCCACTCGGCTCGGACAGCACCCAATATGGCTACACCTTC.

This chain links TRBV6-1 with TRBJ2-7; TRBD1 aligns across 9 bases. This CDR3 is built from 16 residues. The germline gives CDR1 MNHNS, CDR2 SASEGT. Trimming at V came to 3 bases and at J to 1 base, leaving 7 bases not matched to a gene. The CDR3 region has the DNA TGTGCCAGCAGTGATAGACAGGGGGTAAGATCCTACGAGCAGTACTTC. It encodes CASSDRQGVRSYEQYF.

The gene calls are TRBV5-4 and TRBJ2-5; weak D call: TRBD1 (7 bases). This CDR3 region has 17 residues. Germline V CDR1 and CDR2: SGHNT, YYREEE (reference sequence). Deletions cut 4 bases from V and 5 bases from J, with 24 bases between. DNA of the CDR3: TGTGCCAGCAGCCCAAGACAGGGCCGGGGAGGAGGGGAGACCCAGTACTTC. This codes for CASSPRQGRGGGETQYF.

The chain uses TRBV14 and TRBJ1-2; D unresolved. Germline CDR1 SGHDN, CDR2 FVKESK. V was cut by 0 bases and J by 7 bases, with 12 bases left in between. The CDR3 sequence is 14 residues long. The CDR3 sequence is CASSQDITVRGYTF. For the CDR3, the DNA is TGTGCCAGCAGCCAAGATATTACGGTTCGTGGCTACACCTTC.

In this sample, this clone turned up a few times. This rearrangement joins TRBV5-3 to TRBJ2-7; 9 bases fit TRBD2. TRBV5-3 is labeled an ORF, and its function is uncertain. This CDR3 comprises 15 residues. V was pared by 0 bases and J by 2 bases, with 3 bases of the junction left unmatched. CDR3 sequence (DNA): TGTGCCAGAAGCTTGGTACTAGCGGGTCCCTACGAGCAGTACTTC. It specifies CARSLVLAGPYEQYF.

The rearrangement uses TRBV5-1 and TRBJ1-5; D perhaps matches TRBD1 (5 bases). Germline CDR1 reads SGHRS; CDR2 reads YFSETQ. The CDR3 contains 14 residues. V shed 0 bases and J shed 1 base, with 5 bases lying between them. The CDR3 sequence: CASSLGTSNQPQHF. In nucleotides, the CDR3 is TGCGCCAGCAGCTTGGGGACAAGCAATCAGCCCCAGCATTTT. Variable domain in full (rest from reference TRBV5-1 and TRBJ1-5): KAGVTQTPRYLIKTRGQQVTLSCSPISGHRSVSWYQQTPGQGLQFLFEYFSETQRNKGNFPGRFSGRQFSNSRSEMNVSTLELGDSALYLCASSLGTSNQPQHFGDGTRLSIL.

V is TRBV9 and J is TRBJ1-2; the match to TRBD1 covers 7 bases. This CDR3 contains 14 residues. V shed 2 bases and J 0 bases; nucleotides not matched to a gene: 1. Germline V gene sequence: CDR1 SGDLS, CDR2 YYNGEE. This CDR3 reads CASSVQGANYGYTF. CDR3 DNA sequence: TGTGCCAGCAGCGTGCAGGGGGCTAACTATGGCTACACCTTC.

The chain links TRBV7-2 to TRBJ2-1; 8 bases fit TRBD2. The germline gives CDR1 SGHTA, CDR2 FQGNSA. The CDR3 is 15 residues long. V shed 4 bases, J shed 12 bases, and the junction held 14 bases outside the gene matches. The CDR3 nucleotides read TGTGCCAGCAGCTCCCCGCGAGCGGGAGTGTGGGGGCAGTTCTTC. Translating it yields CASSSPRAGVWGQFF.

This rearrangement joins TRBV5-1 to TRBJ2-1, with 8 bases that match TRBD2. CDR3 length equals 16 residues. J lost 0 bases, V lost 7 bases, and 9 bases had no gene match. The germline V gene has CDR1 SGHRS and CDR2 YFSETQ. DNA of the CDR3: TGCGCCAGCGCGAGCACGGGGGGGAGCTCCTACAATGAGCAGTTCTTC. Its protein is CASASTGGSSYNEQFF.

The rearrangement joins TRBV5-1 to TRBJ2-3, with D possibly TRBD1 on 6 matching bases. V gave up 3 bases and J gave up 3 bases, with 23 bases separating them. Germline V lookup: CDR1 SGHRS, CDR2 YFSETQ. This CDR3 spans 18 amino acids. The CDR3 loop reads CASSSVLSLQGLTDTQYF. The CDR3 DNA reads TGCGCCAGCAGCTCTGTCCTATCCTTACAGGGTCTAACAGATACGCAGTATTTT.

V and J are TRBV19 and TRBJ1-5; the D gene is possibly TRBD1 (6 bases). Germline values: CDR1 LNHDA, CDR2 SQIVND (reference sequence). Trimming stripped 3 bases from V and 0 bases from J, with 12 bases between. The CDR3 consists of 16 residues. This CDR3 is CASSITGGDSNQPQHF. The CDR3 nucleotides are TGTGCCAGTAGTATTACTGGGGGCGATAGCAATCAGCCCCAGCATTTT.

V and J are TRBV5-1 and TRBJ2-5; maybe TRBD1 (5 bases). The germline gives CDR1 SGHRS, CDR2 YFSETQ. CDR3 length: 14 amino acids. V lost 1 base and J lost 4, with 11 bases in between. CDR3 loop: CASSLQGVRETQYF. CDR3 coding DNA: TGCGCCAGCAGCTTGCAGGGTGTTCGAGAGACCCAGTACTTC. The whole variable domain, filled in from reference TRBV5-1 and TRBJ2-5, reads KAGVTQTPRYLIKTRGQQVTLSCSPISGHRSVSWYQQTPGQGLQFLFEYFSETQRNKGNFPGRFSGRQFSNSRSEMNVSTLELGDSALYLCASSLQGVRETQYFGPGTRLLVL.

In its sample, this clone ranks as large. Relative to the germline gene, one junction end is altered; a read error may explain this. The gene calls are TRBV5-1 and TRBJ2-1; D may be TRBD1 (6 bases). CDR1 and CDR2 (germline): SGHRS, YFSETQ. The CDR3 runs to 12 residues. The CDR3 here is CASSLRDKEQFF. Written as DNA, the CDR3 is TGCGCCAGCAGCCTCCGGGACAAAGAGCAGTTCTTC.

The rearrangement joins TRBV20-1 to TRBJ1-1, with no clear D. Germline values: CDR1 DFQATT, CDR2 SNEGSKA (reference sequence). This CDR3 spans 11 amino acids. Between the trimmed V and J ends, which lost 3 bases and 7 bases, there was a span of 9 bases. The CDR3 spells CSARSPDEAFF. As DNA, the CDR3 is TGCAGTGCTAGGTCCCCAGATGAAGCTTTCTTT.

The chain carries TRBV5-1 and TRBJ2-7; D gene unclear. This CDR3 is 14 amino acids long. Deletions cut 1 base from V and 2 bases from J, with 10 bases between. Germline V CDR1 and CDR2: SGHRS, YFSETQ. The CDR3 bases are TGCGCCAGCAGCTTGATTCTCGGTACCTACGAGCAGTACTTC. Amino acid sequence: CASSLILGTYEQYF.

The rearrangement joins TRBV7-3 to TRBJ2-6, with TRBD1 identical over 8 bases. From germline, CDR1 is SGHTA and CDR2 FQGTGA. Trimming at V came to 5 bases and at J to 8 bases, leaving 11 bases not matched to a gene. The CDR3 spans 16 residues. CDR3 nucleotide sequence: TGTGCCAGCAGCCCCGGGCAGGGGGCAAACACCAACGTCCTGACTTTC. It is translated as CASSPGQGANTNVLTF.

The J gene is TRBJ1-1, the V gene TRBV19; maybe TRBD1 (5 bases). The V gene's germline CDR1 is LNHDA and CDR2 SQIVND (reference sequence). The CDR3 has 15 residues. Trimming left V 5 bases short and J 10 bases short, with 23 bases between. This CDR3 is CASSPGGGGFRAAFF. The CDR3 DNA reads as TGTGCCAGTAGTCCCGGGGGGGGAGGTTTTCGCGCAGCTTTCTTT.

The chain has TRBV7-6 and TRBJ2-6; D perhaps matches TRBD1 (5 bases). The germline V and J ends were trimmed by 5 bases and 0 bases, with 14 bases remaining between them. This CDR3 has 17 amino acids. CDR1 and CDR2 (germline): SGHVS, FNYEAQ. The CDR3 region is CASSPRAKSSGANVLTF. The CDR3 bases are TGTGCCAGCAGCCCCAGGGCCAAGAGCTCTGGGGCCAACGTCCTGACTTTC.

CDR3: CASVGTGIQRGQPQHF. The CDR3, as DNA: TGTGCTAGTGTAGGAACGGGGATTCAACGGGGGCAGCCCCAGCATTTT. The chain carries TRBV12-5 and TRBJ1-5, with a possible D match to TRBD1 (5 bases). Germline lookup yields CDR1 LGHNT and CDR2 FRNRAP. The length of the CDR3 is 16 residues. V lost 7 bases, J lost 7 bases, and 23 bases lay in between.

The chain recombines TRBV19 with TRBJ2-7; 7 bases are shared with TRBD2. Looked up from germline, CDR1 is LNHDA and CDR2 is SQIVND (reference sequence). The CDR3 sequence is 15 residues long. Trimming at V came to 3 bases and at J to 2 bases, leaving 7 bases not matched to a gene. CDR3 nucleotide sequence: TGTGCCAGTAGTATTATGGCGGGAGAGACCTACGAGCAGTACTTC. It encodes CASSIMAGETYEQYF.